These 18 T cell receptor beta chains were sequenced from one sample in a study of vaccination effects on CD4 cells after COVID-19. Following 10 days of culture, CD4+ T cells were isolated. The table came from immunoSEQ multiplex PCR; TCRdb's copy has only in-frame clones and leaves some out. Found here are more than 35,000 clones, roughly 87% of them singletons; the top ten hold roughly 3%. Antigen specificity for these receptors is unknown. The sequencing used CD4+ T cells from PBMCs cultured without peptide, collected before COVID-19 vaccination. Receptors originate from a human donor who received a COVID-19 vaccine.

This chain joins TRBV18 and TRBJ1-5; 7 bases are shared with TRBD1. With V trimmed by 4 bases and J by 4 bases, 10 bases remained unmatched. The CDR3 is 16 amino acids. CDR1 is KGHSH, CDR2 LQKENI, per germline. The CDR3 nucleotides read TGTGCCAGCTCACGACAAGGGGCAGGGGGGAATCAGCCCCAGCATTTT. Its translation: CASSRQGAGGNQPQHF.

The chain joins TRBV11-2 to TRBJ2-1, with 9 bases aligning to TRBD2. The J segment lost 7 bases and the V segment lost 0 bases, leaving 10 bases of the junction unmatched. Germline CDR1 and CDR2: SGHAT and FQNNGV. There are 17 residues in the CDR3. CDR3 sequence reads: CASSLERGLALVNEQFF. The CDR3 DNA reads as TGTGCCAGCAGCTTAGAAAGAGGACTAGCGCTAGTAAATGAGCAGTTCTTC.

This clone was detected a few times. CDR3 protein: CASSLVGSGGGNEQFF. CDR3 nucleotides: TGTGCCAGCAGCTTGGTCGGTAGCGGGGGGGGGAATGAGCAGTTCTTC. The rearrangement uses TRBV5-4 and TRBJ2-1; TRBD2 matches 11 bases. After removal of 0 bases from V and 7 bases from J, the junction contained 6 bases not matched to a gene. Germline loops: CDR1 SGHNT, CDR2 YYREEE (reference sequence). The CDR3 covers 16 residues.

V gene TRBV18 combines with J gene TRBJ1-1; maybe TRBD1 (6 bases). The length of the CDR3 is 14 residues. Germline V gene lookup returns CDR1 KGHSH and CDR2 LQKENI. V lost 6 bases and J lost 6, with 17 bases in between. The CDR3 DNA reads as TGTGCCAGCTCCCTAAATTCAGGGGCCGCTGAAGCTTTCTTT. Translation gives CASSLNSGAAEAFF.

The chain couples TRBV18 to TRBJ2-2; unclear D gene. CDR1 is KGHSH and CDR2 is LQKENI in the germline V gene. The CDR3 runs to 14 residues. V dropped 3 bases and J dropped 7 bases, with 12 bases sitting between them. CDR3 region: CASSPDLSYGELFF. CDR3 in DNA: TGTGCCAGCTCACCGGACCTAAGCTACGGGGAGCTGTTTTTT.

V and J are TRBV4-1 and TRBJ2-2, with D possibly being TRBD2 (6 bases). Per germline, CDR1 MGHRA and CDR2 YSYEKL. V was shortened by 4 bases and J by 3 bases, with 12 bases between the two germline ends. There are 15 residues in the CDR3. CDR3 in DNA: TGCGCCAGCAGCCCCGGGCCGGGGGACACCGGGGAGCTGTTTTTT. Its protein is CASSPGPGDTGELFF.

The chain employs TRBV6-5 and TRBJ1-3; D ambiguous. V was pared by 8 bases and J by 4 bases, with 15 bases between. The CDR3 spans 14 residues. Germline assignment: CDR1 MNHEY and CDR2 SVGAGI. The CDR3 protein is CASRTPYQGNTIYF. CDR3 coding DNA: TGTGCCAGCCGAACCCCCTATCAGGGAAACACCATATATTTT.

The chain uses TRBV7-2 and TRBJ1-1, with D uncertain. Germline CDR1 reads SGHTA; CDR2 reads FQGNSA. Trimming removed 1 base from V and 8 bases from J, with 5 bases in between. The CDR3 runs to 11 residues. The CDR3 loop is CASSLGREAFF. The CDR3 nucleotides are TGTGCCAGCAGCTTAGGCAGGGAAGCTTTCTTT.

The J gene is TRBJ1-5, the V gene TRBV28; the D gene is possibly TRBD1 (5 bases). Trimming removed 5 bases from V and 6 bases from J, with 14 bases in between. The germline V gene encodes CDR1 MDHEN and CDR2 SYDVKM. The CDR3 extends over 14 amino acids. The CDR3 DNA is TGTGCCAGCAGTGGAAATCGGGGGACTCAGCCCCAGCATTTT. This sequence encodes CASSGNRGTQPQHF.

This chain joins TRBV5-1 and TRBJ2-7, with 9 bases identical to TRBD1. Per germline, CDR1 SGHRS and CDR2 YFSETQ. The CDR3 spans 14 residues. Trimming at V came to 5 bases and at J to 1 base, leaving 4 bases not matched to a gene. CDR3 DNA: TGCGCCAGCAGTCCGGGACAGGGATCCTACGAGCAGTACGTC. It encodes CASSPGQGSYEQYV.

CDR3: CASSRDTGELFF. CDR3 nucleotides: TGTGCCAGCAGTCGGGACACCGGGGAGCTGTTTTTT. The chain is built from TRBV6-5 and TRBJ2-2; no definite D call. The germline gives CDR1 MNHEY, CDR2 SVGAGI. With 5 bases removed from V and 3 bases from J, the gap between germline ends came to 4 bases. The CDR3 runs 12 residues.

This sequence joins TRBV27 and TRBJ1-6; D uncertain. Germline values: CDR1 MNHEY, CDR2 SMNVEV (reference sequence). The CDR3 runs 14 residues. V shed 3 bases and J shed 9 bases, with 12 bases lying between them. The CDR3 nucleotides are TGTGCCAGCAGTTTCACGGGAGTAGTTTCACCCCTCCACTTT. Translating gives CASSFTGVVSPLHF.

The rearrangement links TRBV7-2 to TRBJ1-1; possible D gene TRBD1, 6 bases. This CDR3 has 16 residues. Trimming took 5 bases from V and 5 from J, leaving 21 bases between them. Germline-derived CDR1 and CDR2 are SGHTA and FQGNSA. CDR3 amino acids: CASSLVRGGLGTEAFF. CDR3 DNA sequence: TGTGCCAGCAGCCTAGTTAGGGGGGGATTGGGGACTGAAGCTTTCTTT.

In the case of this clone: Germline is not matched at one junction end, which may reflect a read error. The chain joins TRBV7-8 to TRBJ2-5; the match to TRBD2 covers 11 bases. The length of the CDR3 is 14 residues. Per germline, CDR1 SGHVS and CDR2 FQNEAQ. CDR3 protein: CASSIAGGKETQYF. DNA for the CDR3: TGTGCCAGCAGCATAGCGGGGGGGAAGGAGACCCAGTACTTC.

The chain carries TRBV5-1 and TRBJ2-3; 9 bases line up with TRBD1. V lost 2 bases and J lost 1; bases outside the gene matches: 2. The V gene's germline CDR1 is SGHRS and CDR2 YFSETQ. The CDR3 is 15 amino acids. The CDR3 loop is CASSLQGAGTDTQYF. In nucleotides, the CDR3 is TGCGCCAGCAGCTTACAGGGGGCCGGCACAGATACGCAGTATTTT.

J is TRBJ2-3 and V is TRBV5-1; D remains unclear. The V gene lost 4 bases and the J gene lost 0 bases, with 9 bases spanning the gap. CDR1 and CDR2 from the germline V gene are SGHRS and YFSETQ. The CDR3 length is 14 residues. CDR3 region: CASSPSGSTDTQYF. As DNA, the CDR3 is TGCGCCAGCAGCCCGTCCGGGAGCACAGATACGCAGTATTTT.

The chain couples TRBV3-1 (or the pseudogene TRBV3-2) to TRBJ1-6; no firm D call. CDR1 is LGHDT, CDR2 YNNKEL, per germline (reference sequence). This CDR3 region has 14 residues. The V end lost 0 bases, the J end lost 7 bases, and 7 bases lay between the germline ends. The CDR3 coding sequence is TGTGCCAGCAGCCAAGAATACGGAAATTCACCCCTCCACTTT. It encodes CASSQEYGNSPLHF.

This chain uses TRBV30 with TRBJ1-4, with TRBD1 identical over 12 bases. The germline CDR1 and CDR2 sequences are GTSNPN and SVGIG (reference sequence). Unmatched junction bases numbered 10, after V lost 5 bases and J lost 6 bases. This CDR3 is built from 16 residues. CDR3 sequence (DNA): TGTGCCTGGGGGACAGGGGGCGGCGTGTTGGATGAAAAACTGTTTTTT. Protein product: CAWGTGGGVLDEKLFF.